These 15 T cell receptor beta chains were sequenced from one sample in a study of blood T cell repertoires in COVID-19 (dated by TCRdb to about 2020). The library was produced with the immunoSEQ multiplex PCR assay. TCRdb stores this immuneACCESS table with in-frame sequences only. Part of the clones is absent; in the studies checked, under half of the shortfall reflects unresolved V genes, and no reason is known for the rest. The sample table holds approximately 100,000 clones, of which 81% were seen once. Together, the top ten hold roughly a tenth of the sample. The specimen sequenced was peripheral blood. These TCRs come from a human donor in a cohort sampled during active COVID-19.

The rearrangement links TRBV25-1 to TRBJ2-7; TRBD1 aligns across 7 bases. The CDR3 covers 16 residues. V gave up 6 bases and J gave up 0 bases; unmatched junction bases: 11. Germline CDR1 reads MGHDK; CDR2 reads SYGVNS. The DNA of the CDR3 is TGTGCCAGCAGCACCCGGGACAGAACAGGCTCCTACGAGCAGTACTTC. Its protein is CASSTRDRTGSYEQYF.

This clone showed up just a few times. This sequence joins TRBV7-8 and TRBJ1-2; D is perhaps TRBD1 (6 bases). With 2 bases removed from V and 6 bases from J, the gap between germline ends came to 16 bases. This CDR3 has 15 residues. Germline V CDR1 and CDR2: SGHVS, FQNEAQ. CDR3 DNA sequence: TGTGCCAGCAGCTTAAGGCCAGGGGTCGGGAATGGCTACACCTTC. This translates into CASSLRPGVGNGYTF.

The chain is built from TRBV27 and TRBJ2-7; 8 positions agree with TRBD1. V lost 7 bases, J lost 3 bases, and 5 bases stayed unmatched. The CDR3 runs to 13 residues. CDR1 and CDR2 (germline): MNHEY, SMNVEV (reference sequence). The CDR3 protein is CASKGQGNYEQYF. The CDR3 bases are TGTGCCAGCAAAGGACAGGGTAACTACGAGCAGTACTTC.

The gene calls are TRBV10-3 and TRBJ1-1, with D hard to call. The germline V gene has CDR1 ENHRY and CDR2 SYGVKD. The CDR3 consists of 14 residues. The V end lost 6 bases, the J end lost 4 bases, and 15 bases lay between the germline ends. CDR3 residues: CAIRDAGIRTEAFF. The DNA for the CDR3 is TGTGCCATCAGGGATGCGGGGATTCGCACTGAAGCTTTCTTT.

The chain has TRBV4-2 and TRBJ1-1, with TRBD1 identical over 7 bases. Per the germline V gene, CDR1 is LGHNA and CDR2 is YNFKEQ. The V segment lost 2 bases and the J segment 1 base; nucleotides outside the gene matches: 4. The CDR3 has 15 amino acids. The CDR3 nucleotides are TGTGCCAGCAGCCAACTCGGGACAGCGAACACTGAAGCTTTCTTT. It translates to CASSQLGTANTEAFF.

The rearrangement joins TRBV19 to TRBJ2-6; possibly TRBD2 for D (5 bases). From germline, CDR1 is LNHDA and CDR2 SQIVND (reference sequence). Trimming cost V 8 bases and J 3 bases, with 8 bases left between them. The CDR3 contains 13 residues. The CDR3, as DNA: TGTGCCAGTGTCAGCGGTGGGGCCAACGTCCTGACTTTC. Amino acid sequence: CASVSGGANVLTF.

The chain is built from TRBV6-5 and TRBJ2-7, with D tentatively TRBD2 (5 bases). Between the trimmed V and J ends, which lost 6 bases and 3 bases, there was a span of 18 bases. CDR3 size: 15 residues. Germline V gene lookup returns CDR1 MNHEY and CDR2 SVGAGI. CDR3 coding DNA: TGTGCCAGCAGACCCCAGTCCGGGGAGCGCTACGAGCAGTACTTC. Protein sequence: CASRPQSGERYEQYF.

The chain is built from TRBV10-3 and TRBJ2-3; TRBD2 is a possible D gene (5 bases). The ends were cut back, 4 bases at V and 5 bases at J, with 13 bases in the middle. Germline V lookup: CDR1 ENHRY, CDR2 SYGVKD. There are 14 residues in the CDR3. The CDR3, as DNA: TGTGCCATCAGTGCGACGGGAAAGGGAGATACGCAGTATTTT. Translated: CAISATGKGDTQYF.

The rearrangement joins TRBV5-6 to TRBJ2-1; 7 positions match TRBD1. The germline V gene has CDR1 SGHDT and CDR2 YYEEEE. This CDR3 comprises 14 residues. Trimming cost V 2 bases and J 6 bases; bases outside gene matches: 5. The CDR3 DNA follows: TGTGCCAGCAGCTTCTCCGCAGGGGGCAATGAGCAGTTCTTC. Translating gives CASSFSAGGNEQFF.

The chain combines TRBV7-9 with TRBJ1-2, with 10 bases matching TRBD1. The germline gives CDR1 SEHNR, CDR2 FQNEAQ (reference sequence). With V trimmed by 5 bases and J by 3 bases, 3 bases remained unmatched. The CDR3 extends over 14 amino acids. CDR3 sequence (DNA): TGTGCCAGCAGCACGGACAGGGGGGACTATGGCTACACCTTC. This sequence encodes CASSTDRGDYGYTF. Based on the CDR3 plus reference TRBV7-9 and TRBJ1-2, the full variable domain is DTGVSQNPRHKITKRGQNVTFRCDPISEHNRLYWYRQTLGQGPEFLTYFQNEAQLEKSRLLSDRFSAERPKGSFSTLEIQRTEQGDSAMYLCASSTDRGDYGYTFGSGTRLTVV.

The V gene is TRBV13, the J gene TRBJ1-2, with D possibly matching TRBD1 (6 bases). The CDR3 has 15 amino acids. Germline loops: CDR1 PRHDT, CDR2 FYEKMQ (reference sequence). Trimming left V 5 bases short and J 6 bases short, with 19 bases between. The CDR3: CASSPPTGLGNGYTF. The CDR3, as DNA: TGTGCCAGCAGCCCGCCAACAGGGTTGGGCAATGGCTACACCTTC.

This chain joins TRBV24-1 and TRBJ2-2; maybe TRBD1 (5 bases). The V and J ends lost 12 bases and 3 bases respectively, with 16 bases between them. The CDR3 length is 14 residues. Germline assignment: CDR1 KGHDR and CDR2 SFDVKD. CDR3 in amino acids: CASKGAPDTGELFF. CDR3 nucleotide sequence: TGTGCCTCCAAAGGGGCTCCGGACACCGGGGAGCTGTTTTTT.

This chain joins TRBV28 and TRBJ1-2; D call uncertain. Germline values: CDR1 MDHEN, CDR2 SYDVKM. This CDR3 comprises 15 residues. The V and J ends lost 5 bases and 4 bases respectively, with 17 bases between them. CDR3 bases: TGTGCCAGCAGTCCATCGCGGGTTGGCGGCTATGGCTACACCTTC. This gives the protein CASSPSRVGGYGYTF.

This clone was found once. The gene calls are TRBV20-1 and TRBJ2-3, with D perhaps matching TRBD2 (5 bases). Deletions cut 5 bases from V and 0 bases from J, with 12 bases between. The CDR3 covers 14 residues. CDR1 is DFQATT, CDR2 SNEGSKA, per germline (reference sequence). The CDR3 DNA is TGCAGTGCTGGTGAGGGCGGGAGCACAGATACGCAGTATTTT. This translates into CSAGEGGSTDTQYF.

The rearrangement joins TRBV14 to TRBJ1-6; D not certain. The germline V gene encodes CDR1 SGHDN and CDR2 FVKESK. The germline V and J ends were trimmed by 2 bases and 6 bases, with 8 bases remaining between them. This CDR3 contains 14 residues. The chain's CDR3 is CASSQILLNSPLHF. The CDR3 DNA sequence: TGTGCCAGCAGCCAAATACTCCTTAATTCACCCCTCCACTTT.